This T cell receptor (beta chain) was sequenced for a study of beta chain features in type 1 diabetes. Every donor had blood drawn once into heparin, 100 to 150 mL on average. Post-sort purity exceeded 98% for all sorted populations. This clone occurred many times. Its antigen is undetermined. Study-level points and caveats: A possible short-template PCR bias applies equally to patients and controls. Moderate yet significant TCRB CDR3 shortening was seen in Type 1 diabetes patients in all four CD4+ subsets.

Of the isolated RNA, all was reverse transcribed, and so the sequenced material was expressed TCRB transcripts. Profiled with immunoSEQ multiplex PCR; TCRdb holds only in-frame clones, not every one. The sample consists of 160,000 or so clones, 11% of them appearing once. The TCR comes from a man between 18 and 29 years old in good health. Sequenced input: central memory CD4+ T cells from blood.

As DNA, the CDR3 is TGTGCCAGCAGCTTAGCGGGACAGGGGGCCTACGAGCAGTACTTC. It is translated as CASSLAGQGAYEQYF. V is TRBV7-2 and J is TRBJ2-7, with TRBD1 identical over 11 bases. Germline CDR1 SGHTA, CDR2 FQGNSA. V dropped 0 bases and J dropped 2; count of bases not matched to a gene: 0. This CDR3 is built from 15 residues. The whole variable domain, filled in from reference TRBV7-2 and TRBJ2-7, reads GAGVSQSPSNKVTEKGKDVELRCDPISGHTALYWYRQSLGQGLEFLIYFQGNSAPDKSGLPSDRFSAERTGGSVSTLTIQRTQQEDSAVYLCASSLAGQGAYEQYFGPGTRLTVT.